These T cell receptor beta chains were read from a single sample in a study of cytomegalovirus exposure and HLA in healthy donors. Data came from immunoSEQ multiplex PCR; TCRdb stores just in-frame clones and leaves some out. This sample yields roughly 150,000 clones, of which about 76% are seen a single time; 3% to 4.5% belongs to the top ten. Sample: PBMCs. Receptors originate from a male donor in good health and CMV-seronegative. CDR3s include the opening cysteine and the closing phenylalanine or tryptophan. The D gene is left open where the match is weak. Some rows have no size entry. The others give once, few or many, or a class for an expanded clone.

>-|TRBJ1-6|TRBV30|-
TGTGCCTGGAACTCAGCGACAGTGAATTCACCCCTCCACTTT
CAWNSATVNSPLHF
>-|TRBJ2-3|TRBV19|-
TGTGCCAGTAGTATTCCCTGGGGAGCAAGCACAGATACGCAGTATTTT
CASSIPWGASTDTQYF
>-|TRBJ1-6|TRBV27|once
TGTGCCAGCAGTTTAGTGGCGGATTCACCCCTCCACTTT
CASSLVADSPLHF
>TRBD2|TRBJ2-3|TRBV7-2|-
TGTGCCAGCAGCCCCCCCAGCGGGGGGGCCAACACAGATACGCAGTATTTT
CASSPPSGGANTDTQYF
>TRBD1|TRBJ2-7|TRBV6-5|-
TGTGCCAGCAGTTACACGTGGGGACAGAGTGGGGAGCAGTACTTC
CASSYTWGQSGEQYF
>-|TRBJ2-2|TRBV9|-
TGTGCCAGCAGCCTGGGGGCCAACGGGGAGCTGTTTTTT
CASSLGANGELFF
>TRBD2|TRBJ2-7|TRBV7-8|-
TGTGCCAGCACCCTTAGCACTAGCGGGAGGTACGAGCAGTACTTC
CASTLSTSGRYEQYF
>TRBD1|TRBJ1-1|TRBV20-1|-
TGCAGTGCTAGAGCGGGACAGGAAGCTTTCTTT
CSARAGQEAFF
>-|TRBJ1-2|TRBV6-5|-
TGTGCCAGCAGTTACTCGAGACAGCTTCTTAGCTATGGCTACACCTTC
CASSYSRQLLSYGYTF
>-|TRBJ2-3|TRBV7-6|-
TGTGCCAGCAGCTCGAAGACCCTAGCGTACACAGATACGCAGTATTTT
CASSSKTLAYTDTQYF
>TRBD1|TRBJ2-3|TRBV2|-
TGTGCCAGCAGTTCCCCGTCGGACAGGGCTAGCACAGATACGCAGTATTTT
CASSSPSDRASTDTQYF
>-|TRBJ1-3|TRBV2|-
TGTGCCAGCAGCCCGGACAGTGGAAACACCATATATTTT
CASSPDSGNTIYF
>-|TRBJ2-1|TRBV28|-
TGTGCCAGCAGTTTCGAGTACAATGAGCAGTTCTTC
CASSFEYNEQFF
>-|TRBJ2-4|TRBV6-1|-
TGTGCCAGCAGTGAAGAGGCGGGGTCAGCCAAAAACATTCAGTACTTC
CASSEEAGSAKNIQYF
>-|TRBJ1-2|TRBV10-3|few
TGTGCCATCAGTGAGTCAAGGGGAGGCTACACCTTC
CAISESRGGYTF
>TRBD1|TRBJ2-7|TRBV7-8|-
TGTGCCAGCAGCTTAGAAGGGGACAGGGGGCGCGAGCAGTACTTC
CASSLEGDRGREQYF
>-|TRBJ1-4|TRBV7-9|-
TGTTCCAGCAGCTTCGGCGGGGGAAATGAAAAACTGTTTTTT
CSSSFGGGNEKLFF
>TRBD1|TRBJ2-2|TRBV10-2|-
TGCGCCAGCAGGGGGGACAGCCTTAACACCGGGGAGCTGTTTTTT
CASRGDSLNTGELFF
>TRBD2|TRBJ2-1|TRBV28|-
TGTGCCAGCAGTTTACCGGGACTAGCGTTAAATGAGCAGTTCTTC
CASSLPGLALNEQFF
>-|TRBJ1-1|TRBV19|-
TGTGCCAGTAGTATCATAACAGGGTGGGCTTTCTTT
CASSIITGWAFF
>-|TRBJ1-2|TRBV30|-
TGTGCCTGGAGTGTACGAAGCGTTGGCTACACCTTC
CAWSVRSVGYTF
>TRBD1|TRBJ2-6|TRBV6-1|-
TGTGCCAGCAGTGCCGACAGGGAACTGTCTGGGGCCAACGGCCTGACTTTC
CASSADRELSGANGLTF
>-|TRBJ2-2|TRBV6-5|-
TGTGCCAGCAGACAACAGGGGAACACCGGGGAGCTGTTTTTT
CASRQQGNTGELFF
>TRBD1|TRBJ2-3|TRBV7-9|-
TGTGCCAGCAGCTTGACAGGGAGAGATACGCAGTATTTT
CASSLTGRDTQYF
>TRBD2|TRBJ2-5|TRBV5-8|-
TGTGCCAGCAGCTTTGGACTAGCGGGGGGGCGAGAGACCCAGTACTTC
CASSFGLAGGRETQYF
>TRBD1|TRBJ2-5|TRBV7-9|-
TGTGCCAGCAGCTGGGGACAGGGTTTTAAAGGGGAGACCCAGTACTTC
CASSWGQGFKGETQYF
>-|TRBJ1-3|TRBV4-3|-
TGCGCCAGCAGCCCGATAATTACAGGCTCGAGCTCTGGAAACACCATATATTTT
CASSPIITGSSSGNTIYF
>-|TRBJ2-7|TRBV14|-
TGTGCCAGCCGACAAGGAGGGTACTACGAGCAGTACTTC
CASRQGGYYEQYF
>TRBD2|TRBJ2-1|TRBV7-9|-
TGTGCCAGCAGCTTACTGGCGGGAGGATACAATGAGCAGTTCTTC
CASSLLAGGYNEQFF
>TRBD2|TRBJ2-1|TRBV7-9|-
TGTGCCAGCAGCTTACGCGGGGGGGAGAATGAGCAGTTCTTC
CASSLRGGENEQFF
>-|TRBJ1-1|TRBV10-2|-
TGCGCCAGCAGCTTAACAGTGAACACTGAAGCTTTCTTT
CASSLTVNTEAFF
>-|TRBJ2-7|TRBV7-9|-
TGTTCCAGCAGCTTACCGAGGGAGTGGTCCCCCCTTACCTACGAGCAGTACTTC
CSSSLPREWSPLTYEQYF
>TRBD2|TRBJ2-1|TRBV11-2|few
TGTGCCAGCAGCACCGGGACTACCCTGCACAATGAGCAGTTCTTC
CASSTGTTLHNEQFF
>-|TRBJ2-1|TRBV21-1|-
TGTGCCAGCAGCGAGAGAGAAGCGGGAGGGCCTTCATACAATGAGCAGTTCTTC
CASSEREAGGPSYNEQFF